The TCR beta chain described here comes from a study of T cells in tuberculosis listed by TCRdb under 2018. Broadly, across the study: To characterize T cells specific for the mycobacterial lipid antigen glucose monomycolate (GMM), the study used CD1B tetramers together with high-throughput TCR immunosequencing. Active tuberculosis patient PBMC were archived before or within 7 days of starting standard anti-tuberculosis treatment. A South African clinical cohort compared IGRA-negative adolescents, IGRA-positive adolescents with latent tuberculosis and adults with active tuberculosis, 10 to 11 per group.

The time point label on this specimen signifies: new active TB diagnosis, blood taken before or within 7 days of starting treatment. The patients with active tuberculosis were newly diagnosed, HIV-seronegative South African adults aged 18 years or older. Confirmation of active tuberculosis was obtained by positive sputum smear microscopy and/or positive M. tuberculosis culture. Immunosequencing was performed on unsorted cryopreserved PBMC and covered about 100,000 T cells per clinical donor on average. Study-level results and caveats: Clinical samples were chosen by availability of cryopreserved specimens, and active tuberculosis cases were adults while controls were adolescents. Active tuberculosis TCR-alpha repertoires showed smaller mean NN-distances to GMM-specific TCRs than IGRA-negative controls, suggesting clonal expansion of these TCRs. With the diverse GMM-specific repertoire as input, a classifier achieved 85% to 90% accuracy (AUROC 0.90), whereas GEM motif frequencies as input gave around 70% accuracy. Shorter CDR3-alpha lengths in active tuberculosis patients partly drove the smaller NN-distances, and the TCR-beta difference was not statistically significant.

V is clipped by 4 bases and J by 6 bases, and the sequence between their germline boundaries is 15 bases long. The CDR3 runs 14 residues from the cysteine to the phenylalanine. Only the CDR3 region is kept as DNA, spanning 42 bases read in frame from base 1. The germline V gene specifies WSHSY as CDR1 and SAAADI as CDR2. TCR libraries were generated with the immunoSEQ multiplex PCR assay, using TCR-beta and/or TCR-alpha/delta assays for each sample. Amplified TCR libraries were sequenced on the Illumina high-throughput platform. The authors' analysis ran thus. Clustering and dimensionality reduction relied on pairwise TCRdist distances among GMM-specific receptors from T cells that were either sorted ex vivo or expanded in vitro. The score assigned to each clinical repertoire was mean NN-distance, meaning the average TCRdist to the nearest 10% of tetramer-positive reference sequences. GEM TCR motif frequency was calculated as the fraction of unique TCRs that matched known GEM sequences by V/J usage and CDR3 length. Active tuberculosis was classified by linear discriminant analysis with leave-one-out cross-validation, implemented in scikit-learn. This immuneACCESS table, as held by TCRdb, lists in-frame sequences with V and J called but not all clones. Of the missing ones, under half trace to an unresolved V gene in checked studies; the others have no known cause. V and J calls and clone size are copied from that table; D and trimming were computed from the DNA. Within this sample are about 35,000 clones, with under 95% of them counted one time only. In total, the top ten clones hold roughly an eighth of the sample.

About this clone itself: Its antigen remains undetermined. Base qualities are not at hand, and no much larger clone is one base apart.

This TCR was recovered from an adult with tuberculosis. Rearrangement joined TRBV10-2 to TRBJ1-1; the D gene lacks a confident call. The sample consisted of PBMCs, taken at tuberculosis diagnosis. The CDR3 region reads CASSVAGSSAEAFF. The DNA sequence reads TGCGCCAGCAGTGTAGCGGGGTCGTCGGCTGAAGCTTTCTTT.